The 29 T cell receptor beta chains below all came from one sample that was sequenced in a study of T cell responses to AZD1222 COVID-19 vaccine. Here immunoSEQ multiplex PCR was the method, and the copy in TCRdb shows in-frame clones only, minus some. The repertoire consists of roughly 66,000 clones, with over 80% occurring once and the leading ten covering approximately 7%. Specimen: peripheral blood, collected on day 0 of AZD1222 vaccination. The receptors were gathered from an adult in good health.

V is TRBV5-1 and J is TRBJ2-2; 7 nucleotides agree with TRBD1. CDR1 SGHRS and CDR2 YFSETQ come from the germline V gene. J was trimmed by 4 bases and V by 3 bases; bases with no gene match: 6. This CDR3 spans 15 amino acids. CDR3 in amino acids: CASSSRQGATGELFF. CDR3 bases: TGCGCCAGCAGCTCGAGACAGGGTGCCACCGGGGAGCTGTTTTTT.

This chain joins TRBV3-1 (or the pseudogene TRBV3-2) and TRBJ1-2; D uncertain. V lost 1 base, J lost 0 bases, and 6 bases lay in between. The CDR3 sequence is 14 residues long. Germline values: CDR1 LGHDT, CDR2 YNNKEL (reference sequence). CDR3 bases: TGTGCCAGCAGCCAAGGAGAGACTAACTATGGCTACACCTTC. This encodes CASSQGETNYGYTF.

The genes are TRBV11-2 and TRBJ1-2; 7 nucleotides agree with TRBD1. V lost 4 bases and J lost 4; bases outside the gene matches: 21. CDR3 length: 19 residues. Per the germline V gene, CDR1 is SGHAT and CDR2 is FQNNGV. The DNA for the CDR3 is TGTGCCAGCAGCTCTTTTAGGAGACGTCGAGGGGACAGATCCTATGGCTACACCTTC. The encoded protein is CASSSFRRRRGDRSYGYTF.

The DNA for the CDR3 is TGTGCCAGCAGTTTTAGTCCCTTGCCGGGCTACACCTTC. Translated, it gives CASSFSPLPGYTF. The gene calls are TRBV28 and TRBJ1-2; no firm D call. CDR1 and CDR2 from the germline V gene are MDHEN and SYDVKM. CDR3 length: 13 residues. V lost 3 bases and J lost 8, with 13 bases in between.

The chain combines TRBV9 with TRBJ2-2; D is perhaps TRBD2 (5 bases). This CDR3 spans 14 amino acids. Trimming stripped 9 bases from V and 2 bases from J, with 14 bases between. Germline values: CDR1 SGDLS, CDR2 YYNGEE. In DNA, the CDR3 is TGTGCCACTGTGCGGACTCGAAACACCGGGGAGCTGTTTTTT. This translates into CATVRTRNTGELFF.

The V gene is TRBV27, the J gene TRBJ1-5; D call uncertain. Per the germline V gene, CDR1 is MNHEY and CDR2 is SMNVEV (reference sequence). The CDR3 length is 14 residues. V gave up 8 bases and J gave up 7 bases, with 18 bases separating them. CDR3 sequence (DNA): TGTGCCAGCGGCCTCAACGGGTCCGGACAGCCCCAGCATTTT. This gives the protein CASGLNGSGQPQHF.

This clone was found once. The chain has TRBV12-3 or TRBV12-4 and TRBJ2-1; a weak D match, TRBD2 (5 bases). V lost 6 bases, J lost 6 bases, and 12 bases lay in between. The CDR3 length is 13 residues. This CDR3 reads CASRGERVNEQFF. The CDR3 nucleotides are TGTGCCAGCAGGGGAGAGCGAGTCAATGAGCAGTTCTTC.

V usage is TRBV5-1 and J usage is TRBJ1-6; tentative D call: TRBD1 (5 bases). CDR3 size: 16 residues. Germline V gene sequence: CDR1 SGHRS, CDR2 YFSETQ. V was clipped by 4 bases and J by 6 bases, with 17 bases between them. DNA for the CDR3: TGCGCCAGCAGCCTAGGGATTGGGGGGGTTAATTCACCCCTCCACTTT. Translated: CASSLGIGGVNSPLHF.

The genes are TRBV24-1 and TRBJ2-2, with D hard to call. V was cut by 1 base and J by 5 bases, with 13 bases left in between. Germline V gene sequence: CDR1 KGHDR, CDR2 SFDVKD. This CDR3 comprises 16 residues. The CDR3: CATSDFATLMTGELFF. The CDR3 DNA is TGTGCCACCAGTGATTTCGCGACGCTGATGACCGGGGAGCTGTTTTTT.

The rearrangement joins TRBV24-1 to TRBJ2-7; TRBD1 matches at 7 bases. This CDR3 is built from 14 residues. Per the germline V gene, CDR1 is KGHDR and CDR2 is SFDVKD. Trimming took 11 bases from V and 3 from J; bases not matched to a gene: 12. This CDR3 reads CASTLGTAYYEQYF. DNA of the CDR3: TGTGCCAGCACCCTCGGGACAGCTTACTACGAGCAGTACTTC.

The chain links TRBV6-4 to TRBJ2-5; 7 nucleotides align to TRBD1. The CDR3 covers 15 residues. From germline, CDR1 is MRHNA and CDR2 SNTAGT. The trim removed 3 bases at V and 2 bases at J, leaving 6 bases unmatched. The CDR3 region has the DNA TGTGCCAGCAGTGAAGAGGCAGGGGGACAAGAGACCCAGTACTTC. Residues: CASSEEAGGQETQYF.

This rearrangement joins TRBV5-1 to TRBJ2-5; D is perhaps TRBD1 (6 bases). The germline V and J ends were trimmed by 5 bases and 2 bases, with 16 bases remaining between them. The CDR3 contains 15 residues. Germline V gene sequence: CDR1 SGHRS, CDR2 YFSETQ. In DNA, the CDR3 is TGCGCCAGCAGTTCCCTCGGGACAAAACAAGAGACCCAGTACTTC. Residues: CASSSLGTKQETQYF.

The CDR3 loop reads CASSKIGQAGYQPQHF. CDR3 nucleotides: TGTGCCAGCAGCAAGATCGGACAGGCCGGCTATCAGCCCCAGCATTTT. The chain has TRBV21-1 and TRBJ1-5; TRBD1, the D gene given by the table, was not confirmed from the DNA. TRBV21-1 is an annotated pseudogene. CDR3 length: 16 residues.

The CDR3 bases are TGTGCCAGCAGAAGACAGGGTCAGGATTCACCCCTCCACTTT. It yields the protein CASRRQGQDSPLHF. J is TRBJ1-6 and V is TRBV6-6; 7 nucleotides agree with TRBD1. CDR1 and CDR2 from the germline V gene are MNHNY and SVGAGI (reference sequence). This CDR3 region has 14 residues. V gave up 6 bases and J gave up 8 bases; unmatched junction bases: 7.

The V and J genes are TRBV12-3 or TRBV12-4 and TRBJ2-7; D is ambiguous. V shed 2 bases and J shed 2 bases, with 7 bases lying between them. This CDR3 spans 13 amino acids. The DNA for the CDR3 is TGTGCCAGCAGTTTATCTTACACCTACGAGCAGTACTTC. Residues: CASSLSYTYEQYF.

The V gene is TRBV6-5, the J gene TRBJ1-6; D ambiguous. Germline-derived CDR1 and CDR2 are MNHEY and SVGAGI. Trimming took 1 base from V and 10 from J, leaving 8 bases between them. The CDR3 has 13 residues. CDR3 bases: TGTGCCAGCAGTTACTTTGGAGGGTCACCCCTCCACTTT. The encoded protein is CASSYFGGSPLHF.

This clone was seen at least ten times. The genes are TRBV20-1 and TRBJ1-2, with 9 bases lining up with TRBD1. Trimming took 4 bases from V and 0 from J; bases not matched to a gene: 6. This CDR3 has 15 residues. CDR1 and CDR2 (germline): DFQATT, SNEGSKA (reference sequence). The CDR3 loop is CSAIDRGKANYGYTF. The CDR3, as DNA: TGCAGTGCTATTGACAGGGGGAAGGCTAACTATGGCTACACCTTC.

This chain links TRBV3-1 (or the pseudogene TRBV3-2) with TRBJ1-1, with a tentative D call TRBD1 (5 bases). CDR1 and CDR2 from the germline V gene are LGHDT and YNNKEL (reference sequence). The CDR3 loop spans 13 amino acids. Trimming left V 6 bases short and J 5 bases short, with 13 bases between. The CDR3 protein is CASRLPGGTEAFF. CDR3 sequence (DNA): TGTGCCAGCAGACTCCCCGGGGGGACTGAAGCTTTCTTT.

CDR3 amino acids: CASSLGRDSTTDTQYF. The CDR3 DNA reads TGTGCCAGCAGCTTAGGACGGGACAGCACCACAGATACGCAGTATTTT. The rearrangement joins TRBV11-3 to TRBJ2-3; 7 nucleotides line up with TRBD1. In germline, CDR1 is SGHNT, CDR2 YENEEA. This CDR3 comprises 16 residues. The junction had 6 bases not matched to a gene; V was cut back by 1 base and J by 2 bases.

The rearrangement joins TRBV2 to TRBJ1-1; D possibly corresponds to TRBD1 (5 bases). Per the germline V gene, CDR1 is SNHLY and CDR2 is FYNNEI. This CDR3 contains 13 residues. The V end lost 4 bases, the J end lost 1 base, and 7 bases lay between the germline ends. This chain's CDR3 is CASSVGENTEAFF. The DNA of the CDR3 is TGTGCCAGCAGTGTAGGGGAGAACACTGAAGCTTTCTTT.

The chain recombines TRBV3-1 (or the pseudogene TRBV3-2) with TRBJ1-6; 7 nucleotides agree with TRBD1. The CDR3 runs 15 residues. J was trimmed by 10 bases and V by 4 bases; bases with no gene match: 10. CDR1 and CDR2 from the germline V gene are LGHDT and YNNKEL (reference sequence). The CDR3, as DNA: TGTGCCAGCAGCCCACTTTCAGGGGGTCGGTCACCCCTCCACTTT. Translation: CASSPLSGGRSPLHF.

This chain connects TRBV6-4 to TRBJ2-1, with TRBD2 matching 10 bases. With 2 bases clipped from V and 5 bases from J, the junction kept 3 bases outside the gene matches. From germline, CDR1 is MRHNA and CDR2 SNTAGT. The CDR3 is made up of 15 amino acids. In nucleotides, the CDR3 is TGTGCCAGCAGTGACAGCGGGGGGGGTCACAATGAGCAGTTCTTC. Protein sequence: CASSDSGGGHNEQFF.

This clone was counted between two and nine times. This chain's CDR3 is CASTLPGGLDRNEQFF. The CDR3 DNA reads TGCGCCAGCACACTCCCCGGCGGGCTGGACCGGAATGAGCAGTTCTTC. The chain couples TRBV5-1 to TRBJ2-1; TRBD2 is a possible D gene (5 bases). Trimming removed 6 bases at V and 7 bases at J, with 23 bases between. There are 16 residues in the CDR3. Per the germline V gene, CDR1 is SGHRS and CDR2 is YFSETQ. Supplemented by reference TRBV5-1 and TRBJ2-1, the full variable domain reads KAGVTQTPRYLIKTRGQQVTLSCSPISGHRSVSWYQQTPGQGLQFLFEYFSETQRNKGNFPGRFSGRQFSNSRSEMNVSTLELGDSALYLCASTLPGGLDRNEQFFGPGTRLTVL.

The chain recombines TRBV6-5 with TRBJ1-1, with 9 bases that match TRBD1. V lost 4 bases and J lost 6; bases outside the gene matches: 6. The germline CDR1 and CDR2 sequences are MNHEY and SVGAGI. The CDR3 extends over 14 amino acids. CDR3 sequence reads: CASSWTGEVAEAFF. The CDR3 DNA follows: TGTGCCAGCAGTTGGACAGGGGAGGTCGCTGAAGCTTTCTTT.

This clone has just a few counts. The chain couples TRBV10-2 to TRBJ1-5; TRBD1 aligns across 11 bases. The V segment lost 4 bases and the J segment 7 bases; nucleotides outside the gene matches: 6. In germline, CDR1 is WSHSY, CDR2 SAAADI. The CDR3 extends over 15 amino acids. The CDR3 DNA sequence: TGCGCCAGCAGTGTCGGACAGGGGGCGAGGCAGCCCCAGCATTTT. Amino acid sequence: CASSVGQGARQPQHF.

V gene TRBV2 combines with J gene TRBJ2-5; tentatively, D is TRBD1 or TRBD2 (5 bases each). V was cut by 6 bases and J by 5 bases, with 13 bases left in between. CDR1 and CDR2 (germline): SNHLY, FYNNEI. This CDR3 has 13 amino acids. CDR3 sequence: CASRGTAAETQYF. The DNA of the CDR3 is TGTGCCAGCAGAGGGACGGCGGCGGAGACCCAGTACTTC.

This clone was seen only once. V gene TRBV7-2 combines with J gene TRBJ2-5; D tentatively reads TRBD1 or TRBD2 (6 bases each). CDR1 is SGHTA, CDR2 FQGNSA, per germline. The CDR3 spans 14 residues. Trimming left V 5 bases short and J 4 bases short, with 14 bases between. CDR3 bases: TGTGCCAGCAGCACTCACAGGGACTCAGAGACCCAGTACTTC. Its protein product is CASSTHRDSETQYF.

The V gene is TRBV3-1 (or the pseudogene TRBV3-2), the J gene TRBJ2-7, with 9 bases that match TRBD2. With 4 bases clipped from V and 5 bases from J, the junction kept 6 bases outside the gene matches. CDR3 size: 14 residues. CDR1 is LGHDT and CDR2 is YNNKEL in the germline V gene (reference sequence). CDR3 DNA: TGTGCCAGCAGCCCTGGACTAGCGAGCGACGAGCAGTACTTC. It yields the protein CASSPGLASDEQYF.

This clone was picked up one time. J is TRBJ2-7 and V is TRBV4-3; 8 bases align to TRBD2. Germline V lookup: CDR1 LGHNA, CDR2 YSLEER. V was pared by 4 bases and J by 3 bases, with 8 bases of the junction left unmatched. CDR3 length: 15 amino acids. The CDR3, as DNA: TGCGCCAGCAGCCCCCTGGCCGGGGGGGGCTACGAGCAGTACTTC. Its protein is CASSPLAGGGYEQYF.